This TCR beta chain was obtained from a study of blood T cell repertoires in COVID-19. Across the whole study: Material from acute and convalescent COVID-19 was sourced from the United States, Italy and Spain. PBMCs, B-cell-depleted T cells, or T cells provided the cDNA or gDNA that made up the material.

Germline-derived CDR1 and CDR2 are SGHTA and FQGNSA. V dropped 4 bases and J dropped 3; count of bases not matched to a gene: 8. The CDR3 is 16 residues long. This clone has just a few counts. Followed over time, Seattle patients had been enrolled while infection was active. TCRdb's table, derived via immunoSEQ multiplex PCR, lists solely in-frame clones and lacks some. Of over 200,000 clones listed, under 90% are singletons. The chain has TRBV7-2 and TRBJ2-2; 7 nucleotides line up with TRBD1. The sequence came from a man aged 50-60 years with COVID-19, enrolled during active disease. The sequencing sample was made of peripheral blood. CDR3 in DNA: TGTGCCAGCAGCTCGAGACAGGGCTTGTACACCGGGGAGCTGTTTTTT. It codes for CASSSRQGLYTGELFF. The whole variable domain, remainder taken from reference TRBV7-2 and TRBJ2-2, is GAGVSQSPSNKVTEKGKDVELRCDPISGHTALYWYRQSLGQGLEFLIYFQGNSAPDKSGLPSDRFSAERTGGSVSTLTIQRTQQEDSAVYLCASSSRQGLYTGELFFGEGSRLTVL.